This paragraph covers one TCR beta chain sequence. The antigen is undetermined. Each CDR3 protein is one row after TCRdb ran MiXCR on the 5' RACE reads. The sample holds 8,500 to 9,000 distinct CDR3 sequences; roughly 29% are singletons and the top ten take roughly 4.4%. General study results and limits: Tumor memory CD4+ T cell TCR gene usage clustered with blood and lymph node memory CD4+ cells and lymph node naive CD4+ cells.

The germline gives CDR1 DFQATT, CDR2 SNEGSKA (reference sequence). The CDR3 loop spans 12 amino acids. Trimming cost V 4 bases and J 5 bases, with 12 bases left between them. The genes are TRBV20-1 and TRBJ2-7; D call uncertain. The receptor was derived from a female donor with breast cancer. Sample: naive CD4+ T cells sorted from a lymph node. Subset noted: naive CD4+ T cells, CD4+CD45RA+CD25-. In DNA, the CDR3 is TGCAGTGCTATGGGTGGGTCAAACGAGCAGTACTTC. Its protein product is CSAMGGSNEQYF.